Below are 19 T cell receptor beta chains sequenced from a single sample in a study of PD-L1 blockade in urothelial cancer. This table comes from immunoSEQ multiplex PCR, and its TCRdb copy is limited to in-frame clones, with some not included. Of under 95,000 clones in the sample, roughly 84% were seen once. As for time point: pretreatment peripheral blood. The sequencing here drew on PBMCs, taken around atezolizumab (anti-PD-L1) treatment. The receptors were gathered from a man in his sixties with urothelial cancer.

The rearrangement joins TRBV2 to TRBJ2-1, with a weak D call TRBD1 (5 bases). The CDR3 is 11 amino acids. Germline-derived CDR1 and CDR2 are SNHLY and FYNNEI. Trimming pared 1 base from V and 11 bases from J, leaving 6 bases between. CDR3 loop: CASSEEGKQFF. Here the CDR3 DNA reads TGTGCCAGCAGTGAAGAGGGGAAGCAGTTCTTC. Full variable domain (remainder filled in from reference TRBV2 and TRBJ2-1): EPEVTQTPSHQVTQMGQEVILRCVPISNHLYFYWYRQILGQKVEFLVSFYNNEISEKSEIFDDQFSVERPDGSNFTLKIRSTKLEDSAMYFCASSEEGKQFFGPGTRLTVL.

The CDR3 region is CASSTEFQVRGYTF. CDR3 nucleotides: TGTGCCAGCAGTACCGAATTCCAGGTCAGGGGCTACACCTTC. V and J are TRBV2 and TRBJ1-2, with D hard to call. Between the trimmed V and J ends, which lost 5 bases and 8 bases, there was a span of 18 bases. Germline CDR1 and CDR2: SNHLY and FYNNEI. CDR3 length equals 14 residues.

There are a few counts of this clone. The gene calls are TRBV10-3 and TRBJ2-7, with 9 bases matching TRBD2. The V gene end was trimmed by 5 bases and the J gene end by 5 bases; junction bases not matched to a gene: 7. Germline CDR1 ENHRY, CDR2 SYGVKD. This CDR3 region has 14 residues. The CDR3 DNA reads TGTGCCATCAGTCAAGAGCGGGAGGTGAACGAGCAGTACTTC. Translation gives CAISQEREVNEQYF.

The chain has TRBV7-2 and TRBJ2-5; no definite D call. V lost 4 bases and J 2 bases, leaving 17 bases between the germline ends. Germline V gene data show CDR1 as SGHTA and CDR2 as FQGNSA. The CDR3 totals 16 residues. As DNA, the CDR3 is TGTGCCAGCAGCTCATTGGTACAGTTCCCACAAGAGACCCAGTACTTC. This encodes CASSSLVQFPQETQYF.

The rearrangement uses TRBV7-8 and TRBJ2-2; no definite D call. Germline-derived CDR1 and CDR2 are SGHVS and FQNEAQ. Trimming stripped 0 bases from V and 4 bases from J, with 6 bases between. The CDR3 is 14 amino acids. The CDR3 loop is CASSLAIGTGELFF. The CDR3 DNA sequence: TGTGCCAGCAGCTTAGCGATCGGCACCGGGGAGCTGTTTTTT.

This chain links TRBV7-8 with TRBJ2-7, with D perhaps TRBD1 (5 bases). CDR3 length: 13 residues. CDR1 is SGHVS, CDR2 FQNEAQ, per germline. The V gene lost 2 bases and the J gene lost 2 bases, with 7 bases spanning the gap. In nucleotides, the CDR3 is TGTGCCAGCAGCTTAACAGGTCCCTACGAGCAGTACTTC. Translated, it gives CASSLTGPYEQYF.

V is TRBV5-1 and J is TRBJ1-2; D is perhaps TRBD1 (6 bases). This CDR3 spans 15 amino acids. The germline V gene encodes CDR1 SGHRS and CDR2 YFSETQ. V was cut by 0 bases and J by 8 bases, with 17 bases left in between. CDR3 coding DNA: TGCGCCAGCAGCTTGGAACAGGGCGTTATAGCGGGCTACACCTTC. Residues: CASSLEQGVIAGYTF.

The J gene is TRBJ2-2, the V gene TRBV7-2, with D perhaps matching TRBD2 (7 bases). The CDR3 contains 16 residues. Trimming took off 3 bases at V and 1 base at J, with 12 bases between the two ends. Germline V gene sequence: CDR1 SGHTA, CDR2 FQGNSA. The CDR3: CASSFGGGGNTGELFF. For the CDR3, the DNA is TGTGCCAGCAGCTTTGGAGGGGGGGGGAACACCGGGGAGCTGTTTTTT.

The J gene is TRBJ1-1, the V gene TRBV18; D is uncertain. The length of the CDR3 is 13 residues. CDR1 and CDR2 (germline): KGHSH, LQKENI. Trimming left V 2 bases short and J 2 bases short, with 6 bases between. The DNA of the CDR3 is TGTGCCAGCTCACCAACAGCTAACACTGAAGCTTTCTTT. It encodes CASSPTANTEAFF.

The chain has TRBV6-1 and TRBJ1-6; 12 bases align to TRBD1. The CDR3 contains 15 residues. Per the germline V gene, CDR1 is MNHNS and CDR2 is SASEGT. The J segment lost 9 bases and the V segment lost 8 bases, leaving 8 bases of the junction unmatched. CDR3 bases: TGTGCCAGCGGGGGACAGGGGGCGACTGCTTCACCCCTCCACTTT. Amino acids: CASGGQGATASPLHF.

This clone was detected only a few times. The chain employs TRBV4-2 and TRBJ1-1, with D perhaps TRBD1 (5 bases). The CDR3 extends over 15 amino acids. Trimming removed 5 bases at V and 1 base at J, with 14 bases between. Germline-derived CDR1 and CDR2 are LGHNA and YNFKEQ. This chain's CDR3 is CASSGASVGNTEAFF. The CDR3 nucleotides read TGTGCCAGCAGCGGGGCGTCCGTTGGGAACACTGAAGCTTTCTTT.

The chain couples TRBV29-1 to TRBJ2-5; possibly TRBD2 for D (6 bases). The germline V and J ends were trimmed by 4 bases and 1 base, with 13 bases remaining between them. CDR3 length equals 14 residues. Germline CDR1 and CDR2: SQVTM and ANQGSEA. CDR3: CSVVNGGTQETQYF. CDR3 in DNA: TGCAGCGTTGTTAACGGGGGAACCCAAGAGACCCAGTACTTC.

The chain is built from TRBV6-1 and TRBJ1-5; unclear D gene. This CDR3 spans 13 amino acids. Germline V gene data show CDR1 as MNHNS and CDR2 as SASEGT. Trimming left V 3 bases short and J 5 bases short, with 8 bases between. CDR3: CASSDPGDQPQHF. CDR3 coding DNA: TGTGCCAGCAGTGACCCCGGAGATCAGCCCCAGCATTTT.

This clone was recorded once. The rearrangement links TRBV11-1 to TRBJ1-6; TRBD1 is a possible D gene (6 bases). The germline CDR1 and CDR2 sequences are SGHAT and FQDESV (reference sequence). The CDR3 covers 15 residues. Trimming removed 2 bases at V and 10 bases at J, with 15 bases between. The CDR3 reads CASSLTRQANSPLHF. The DNA for the CDR3 is TGTGCCAGCAGCTTAACTCGACAGGCTAACTCACCCCTCCACTTT.

The chain combines TRBV28 with TRBJ1-2; TRBD1 matches 7 bases. This CDR3 spans 13 amino acids. V was pared by 4 bases and J by 5 bases, with 4 bases of the junction left unmatched. CDR1 is MDHEN and CDR2 is SYDVKM in the germline V gene. The CDR3: CASSWTGTYGYTF. Written as DNA, the CDR3 is TGTGCCAGCAGTTGGACAGGTACTTATGGCTACACCTTC.

The V call is TRBV29-1, the J call TRBJ1-1; D may be TRBD1 (5 bases). This CDR3 has 13 amino acids. Germline V gene data show CDR1 as SQVTM and CDR2 as ANQGSEA. The germline V and J ends were trimmed by 2 bases and 2 bases, with 9 bases remaining between them. The CDR3 sequence is CSVESGGNTEAFF. The CDR3 DNA reads as TGCAGCGTTGAATCCGGGGGAAACACTGAAGCTTTCTTT.

V gene TRBV10-1 combines with J gene TRBJ1-3; D ambiguous. Trimming stripped 2 bases from V and 3 bases from J, with 8 bases between. The CDR3 is 14 amino acids. Per the germline V gene, CDR1 is WNHNN and CDR2 is SYGVQD (reference sequence). DNA of the CDR3: TGCGCCAGCAGTGAGGGAGGAAATGGAAACACCATATATTTT. It translates to CASSEGGNGNTIYF.

This rearrangement joins TRBV28 to TRBJ2-7; D is possibly TRBD1 (6 bases). V dropped 5 bases and J dropped 0 bases, with 17 bases sitting between them. In germline, CDR1 is MDHEN, CDR2 SYDVKM. The CDR3 covers 16 residues. The CDR3 region is CASSDRTATISYEQYF. The DNA for the CDR3 is TGTGCCAGCAGTGACCGGACAGCCACCATCTCCTACGAGCAGTACTTC.

V and J are TRBV11-2 and TRBJ2-5; tentative D call: TRBD2 (5 bases). Germline-derived CDR1 and CDR2 are SGHAT and FQNNGV. The CDR3 spans 13 residues. V was pared by 4 bases and J by 7 bases, with 13 bases between. The CDR3 region has the DNA TGTGCCAGCAGCTGGACTTCAGACGGGACCCAGTACTTC. It encodes CASSWTSDGTQYF.